Listed here is a single T cell receptor (beta chain). It lacks a known antigen. Base-call qualities are not available, and no considerably larger clone is one nucleotide away. Healthy HIV-negative adults with no recently reported acute infections or vaccinations were included as donors. Every donor was a Caucasian adult living in Nashville, Tennessee, USA. Magnetic negative selection was used to enrich CD4+ T cells, after which naive cells were positively selected on CD45RA and the negative fraction became the memory subset. Blood was obtained by leukapheresis, after which PBMCs were separated by Ficoll-Histopaque density gradient centrifugation and cryopreserved in liquid nitrogen vapor phase. Analytical flow cytometry was used to check the purity and quantity of every magnetically sorted T cell population. From each sorted fraction, genomic DNA was isolated and quantified by UV absorbance on a Nanodrop 2000c.

Taken from cysteine to phenylalanine, the CDR3 has 15 residues. Only CDR3 DNA is held: 45 bases, read in frame from base 1. The germline V gene provides CDR1 SGHVS and CDR2 FNYEAQ. The V end loses 1 base and the J end loses 4 bases, and a stretch of 11 bases separates them. Using the deep immunoSEQ assay, multiplex PCR amplified TCR CDR3 regions from genomic DNA. For each cell subset, the extracted genomic DNA was distributed evenly across all wells of several immunoSEQ 96-well plates, and each plate served as one replicate. For sorted subsets, 150 to 200 ng genomic DNA, equal to approximately 30,000 T cell genomes, was loaded into each replicate PCR. The purified libraries were quantified using a Qubit 3.0 fluorometer, sized with a Bioanalyzer 2100, and then quantified again using the KAPA Library Quantification kit. Every immunoSEQ 96-well plate was sequenced on a separate single-read 150-cycle Illumina NextSeq 550 flow cell. Regarding the original processing steps: Because the immunoSEQ output included only junctional sequences and no quality scores, the filtering could not be the same as the filtering used for full-length reads. To assign V/J genes and CDR3, sequences were annotated against IMGT germline references using PyIR, a Python wrapper for IgBLAST v1.9. Reads with weak V/J assignments (E-value above 1e-6), missing CDR3, stop codons, out-of-frame junctions, or ambiguous translated residues were removed. V3J clonotypes were defined as sequences sharing the same inferred V gene, J gene, and CDR3 amino acid sequence. The percentage overlap between two repertoires was calculated by dividing the number of shared unique clonotypes by the size of the smaller repertoire. Repertoire richness was assessed with RTK rarefaction, the Chao1 estimator, and Recon v2.1 estimates of unobserved clonotypes. OLGA was used to compute generation probabilities for all TCRbeta clonotypes that the gDNA method yielded from a few donors. TCRdb limited this immuneACCESS table to in-frame rearrangements with V and J called. A share of clones is missing; checked studies link under half to unresolved V genes, and the rest is unexplained. The DNA was the basis for D and trimming; V, J and clone size are from that table. A total of millions of clones appear in this sample, approximately 90% of them only once. The ten most abundant clones make up about 0.13% of the sample.

This sample was included in a study of shared clonotypes between healthy human individuals (dated by TCRdb to the early 2020s). About the study as a whole: Three men and two women, aged 18 to 49 years, made up the cohort. Per donor, three plates each were used for CD4 naive and CD4 memory, two for CD8 naive, and one for CD8 memory. Blood TCR repertoires of a handful of healthy adults were deeply sequenced to estimate repertoire size and the extent of clonotype sharing between individuals. To increase sequencing depth and limit assay-specific biases, different laboratories used diverse techniques to prepare libraries and sequence TCR repertoires. Leukapheresis yielded between about 0.9 and 9 billion PBMCs per donor.

What the work shows at the level of the full study, not this receptor alone: Even with the large sequencing depth, rarefaction of the sorted-subset datasets indicated that sequencing was incomplete. The genetic and exposure-history diversity represented was limited by the small number of donors. Pairwise subsampling led to the expectation that sequencing depth would affect the degree of clonotype sharing among donors. Around 5% of naive CD4, 3.5% of naive CD8, 2% to 2.5% of memory CD4, and 0.35% to 0.5% of memory CD8 clonotypes were shared across several donors. Estimated clonotype richness was generally larger for naive than for memory subsets. Compared with non-shared clonotypes, the clonotypes found in all four sorted-subset donors had higher generation probabilities. Sampling was restricted to blood, and TCR repertoires in tissues likely differ from the TCR repertoires found in blood.

The clonotype comes from a man between 18 and 35 years old in good health. The rearranged segments are TRBV7-6 and TRBJ1-3; a tentative D match to TRBD1 spans 5 bases. The sequenced sample was naive CD4+ T cells sorted from blood. The cell subset or site label, as the study defines it: CD45RA+ positively selected. The DNA sequence is as follows: TGTGCCAGCAGCTTAGGTTGGGACGGCGGAAACACCATATATTTT. It specifies CASSLGWDGGNTIYF.